Each of the 32 T cell receptor beta chains below was sequenced from the same sample in a study of shared clonotypes between healthy human individuals. Clones were sequenced by immunoSEQ multiplex PCR, and TCRdb holds only the in-frame ones, with some missing. This table holds approximately 1,000,000 clones, more than 75% found once. Sequencing was done on a sample of memory CD4+ T cells from PBMCs. The subset denotes: CD45RA-negative fraction. These receptors were taken from a man between 18 and 35 years old in good health. Some clones in this sample may be carry-over from other donors' samples.

J is TRBJ2-7 and V is TRBV7-2; D is possibly TRBD1 (6 bases). Germline CDR1 SGHTA, CDR2 FQGNSA. Between the trimmed V and J ends, which lost 5 bases and 1 base, there was a span of 18 bases. The length of the CDR3 is 16 residues. CDR3 in amino acids: CASSPGWGRLSYEQYF. In nucleotides, the CDR3 is TGTGCCAGCAGCCCCGGCTGGGGGCGCCTTTCCTACGAGCAGTACTTC.

This chain uses TRBV10-3 with TRBJ1-3, with D perhaps matching TRBD1 (6 bases). CDR3 length: 18 residues. V lost 5 bases and J lost 0, with 20 bases in between. From germline, CDR1 is ENHRY and CDR2 SYGVKD. DNA of the CDR3: TGTGCCATCAGTTCGACAGGTATCCCCAGATCCTCTGGAAACACCATATATTTT. Protein sequence: CAISSTGIPRSSGNTIYF.

The V and J genes are TRBV7-9 and TRBJ1-4, with D uncertain. Trimming took off 4 bases at V and 1 base at J, with 10 bases between the two ends. The germline CDR1 and CDR2 sequences are SEHNR and FQNEAQ (reference sequence). This CDR3 is built from 15 residues. The CDR3 protein is CASSSGMRTNEKLFF. Here the CDR3 DNA reads TGTGCCAGCAGCTCAGGAATGAGAACTAATGAAAAACTGTTTTTT.

The rearrangement uses TRBV2 and TRBJ1-5; TRBD1 is a possible D gene (5 bases). The CDR3 totals 12 residues. In germline, CDR1 is SNHLY, CDR2 FYNNEI. Trimming removed 7 bases at V and 3 bases at J, with 7 bases between. CDR3 nucleotide sequence: TGTGCCAGCATGGGGCTCAATCAGCCCCAGCATTTT. It codes for CASMGLNQPQHF.

The rearrangement links TRBV19 to TRBJ2-1, with D maybe TRBD2 (5 bases). Germline CDR1 is LNHDA and CDR2 is SQIVND (reference sequence). The CDR3 runs to 14 residues. V was pared by 4 bases and J by 5 bases, with 12 bases between. In nucleotides, the CDR3 is TGTGCCAGTAGTACCTCGGACTCTCACAATGAGCAGTTCTTC. This sequence encodes CASSTSDSHNEQFF.

This chain connects TRBV7-2 to TRBJ2-7; TRBD1 matches 9 bases. Germline lookup yields CDR1 SGHTA and CDR2 FQGNSA. The CDR3 length is 14 residues. J gave up 4 bases and V 3 bases, and 4 bases lay outside the gene matches. The CDR3 DNA sequence: TGTGCCAGCAGCTTCAAACAGGGGGCGTACGAGCAGTACTTC. It specifies CASSFKQGAYEQYF.

Concerning this clone itself: Other DNA sequences in the sample encode the same CDR3. The V and J genes are TRBV28 and TRBJ1-2; D call uncertain. This CDR3 contains 13 residues. The germline gives CDR1 MDHEN, CDR2 SYDVKM. The ends were cut back, 3 bases at V and 2 bases at J, with 7 bases in the middle. The chain's CDR3 is CASSFGQNYGYTF. The CDR3 coding sequence is TGTGCCAGCAGTTTCGGGCAGAACTATGGCTACACCTTC.

The chain is built from TRBV18 and TRBJ2-3; the D gene is possibly TRBD1 (5 bases). The germline V gene encodes CDR1 KGHSH and CDR2 LQKENI. The CDR3 sequence is 15 residues long. V lost 3 bases and J lost 3, with 13 bases in between. The CDR3 DNA is TGTGCCAGCTCACCGGCAGGGTTAGAGACAGATACGCAGTATTTT. This codes for CASSPAGLETDTQYF.

The chain has TRBV28 and TRBJ2-6; TRBD2 is a possible D gene (7 bases). Trimming shortened V by 7 bases and J by 3 bases, and 13 bases separated the two germline ends. This CDR3 comprises 15 residues. Looked up from germline, CDR1 is MDHEN and CDR2 is SYDVKM. The DNA for the CDR3 is TGTGCCAGCACTCTAGGGGGGGATGGGGCCAACGTCCTGACTTTC. Its protein product is CASTLGGDGANVLTF.

The chain has TRBV28 and TRBJ2-5; 9 bases agree with TRBD1. Germline lookup yields CDR1 MDHEN and CDR2 SYDVKM. Trimming took 7 bases from V and 4 from J; bases not matched to a gene: 10. The CDR3 covers 15 residues. CDR3 region: CASTPFTGGLETQYF. In DNA, the CDR3 is TGTGCCAGCACCCCATTTACAGGGGGCCTAGAGACCCAGTACTTC.

The V and J genes are TRBV7-9 and TRBJ1-6; possibly TRBD1 for D (6 bases). Germline CDR1 is SEHNR and CDR2 is FQNEAQ (reference sequence). This CDR3 is built from 13 residues. Trimming took off 1 base at V and 10 bases at J, with 8 bases between the two ends. Here the CDR3 reads CASSLEGESPLHF. The CDR3 nucleotides are TGTGCCAGCAGCTTAGAGGGGGAGTCACCCCTCCACTTT.

The V and J genes are TRBV7-8 and TRBJ1-2, with 8 bases matching TRBD1. Unmatched junction bases numbered 10, after V lost 5 bases and J lost 8 bases. Per the germline V gene, CDR1 is SGHVS and CDR2 is FQNEAQ. The CDR3 has 14 amino acids. The CDR3 loop reads CASSPETGGEGYTF. The CDR3 DNA sequence: TGTGCCAGCAGCCCGGAAACAGGGGGTGAAGGCTACACCTTC.

Concerning this clone: Different DNA sequences within this sample yield the same CDR3. CDR3 coding DNA: TGCGCCAGCAGCACAGGACTAGCGGGTAGCACAGATACGCAGTATTTT. Translation gives CASSTGLAGSTDTQYF. This chain links TRBV5-1 with TRBJ2-3; 11 bases are a match to TRBD2. This CDR3 has 16 residues. Germline V gene sequence: CDR1 SGHRS, CDR2 YFSETQ. V shed 4 bases and J 0 bases; nucleotides not matched to a gene: 4.

The V call is TRBV11-1, the J call TRBJ2-3; 8 bases are a match to TRBD1. The CDR3 has 15 amino acids. With V trimmed by 5 bases and J by 1 base, 5 bases remained unmatched. Germline V gives CDR1 SGHAT, CDR2 FQDESV (reference sequence). The CDR3, as DNA: TGTGCCAGCAGCCGAAGGACAGGGCGCACAGATACGCAGTATTTT. As protein: CASSRRTGRTDTQYF.

This clone was detected only once. The CDR3 DNA reads as TGCGCCAGCAGCGCGAGGACTAGCGGGGGAAATACGCAGTATTTT. Its translation: CASSARTSGGNTQYF. V usage is TRBV5-1 and J usage is TRBJ2-3; 13 bases line up with TRBD2. Trimming at V came to 4 bases and at J to 7 bases, leaving 6 bases not matched to a gene. Germline assignment: CDR1 SGHRS and CDR2 YFSETQ. The CDR3 is 15 amino acids.

This chain connects TRBV30 to TRBJ1-3, with TRBD1 as a possible D gene (6 bases). The CDR3 has 16 residues. Deletions cut 2 bases from V and 2 bases from J, with 16 bases between. From germline, CDR1 is GTSNPN and CDR2 SVGIG (reference sequence). The CDR3 coding sequence is TGTGCCTGGAGTCCCGCCCTTTCAGGGGCTGGAAACACCATATATTTT. This encodes CAWSPALSGAGNTIYF.

This chain links TRBV6-1 with TRBJ1-5, with D possibly TRBD1 on 6 matching bases. Trimming took off 2 bases at V and 5 bases at J, with 13 bases between the two ends. The germline V gene encodes CDR1 MNHNS and CDR2 SASEGT. CDR3 length: 15 amino acids. This chain's CDR3 is CASSESRQADQPQHF. The CDR3 coding sequence is TGTGCCAGCAGTGAATCGAGACAGGCAGATCAGCCCCAGCATTTT.

This sequence joins TRBV30 and TRBJ1-2; no reliable D call. V lost 4 bases and J 4 bases, leaving 13 bases between the germline ends. Germline V CDR1 and CDR2: GTSNPN, SVGIG (reference sequence). This CDR3 has 13 residues. This CDR3 is CAWTPGRLYGYTF. The CDR3, as DNA: TGTGCCTGGACCCCGGGGAGGCTCTATGGCTACACCTTC.

V and J are TRBV6-1 and TRBJ2-2; 8 bases match TRBD1. The CDR3 has 15 amino acids. Trimming removed 10 bases from V and 5 bases from J; junction bases left unmatched: 12. Germline CDR1 is MNHNS and CDR2 is SASEGT. The CDR3: CATTPGQGGTGELFF. The CDR3 DNA reads as TGTGCCACCACCCCCGGACAGGGTGGTACCGGGGAGCTGTTTTTT.

This chain uses TRBV9 with TRBJ2-2, with unresolved D. The germline CDR1 and CDR2 sequences are SGDLS and YYNGEE. The CDR3 totals 14 residues. V dropped 2 bases and J dropped 6 bases, with 11 bases sitting between them. CDR3 sequence reads: CASSVADGSGELFF. The CDR3 DNA follows: TGTGCCAGCAGCGTCGCCGATGGCTCCGGGGAGCTGTTTTTT.

The V and J genes are TRBV5-1 and TRBJ2-2, with 10 bases lining up with TRBD2. The length of the CDR3 is 15 residues. Germline loops: CDR1 SGHRS, CDR2 YFSETQ. The J segment lost 6 bases and the V segment lost 1 base, leaving 3 bases of the junction unmatched. The CDR3: CASSLTSGNPGELFF. In DNA form, the CDR3 reads TGCGCCAGCAGCTTGACTAGCGGGAATCCCGGGGAGCTGTTTTTT.

The chain combines TRBV5-1 with TRBJ2-6; D assignment may be TRBD1 or TRBD2 (5 bases each). The CDR3 consists of 19 residues. Trimming removed 0 bases from V and 2 bases from J, with 18 bases in between. Germline V lookup: CDR1 SGHRS, CDR2 YFSETQ. CDR3 region: CASSLAGRGVIAGANVLTF. The CDR3 DNA sequence: TGCGCCAGCAGCTTGGCGGGAAGGGGAGTAATAGCTGGGGCCAACGTCCTGACTTTC.

The rearrangement uses TRBV18 and TRBJ2-2; TRBD1 might be the D (6 bases). Trimming cost V 5 bases and J 4 bases, with 17 bases left between them. The CDR3 runs to 16 residues. Germline V gene lookup returns CDR1 KGHSH and CDR2 LQKENI. The CDR3 here is CASSADRNHLTGELFF. CDR3 coding DNA: TGTGCCAGCTCAGCAGACAGGAACCACCTCACCGGGGAGCTGTTTTTT.

This clone was picked up one time. V gene TRBV4-1 combines with J gene TRBJ2-7; D possibly corresponds to TRBD2 (6 bases). V shed 0 bases and J shed 9 bases, with 15 bases lying between them. The CDR3 loop spans 14 amino acids. The germline V gene has CDR1 MGHRA and CDR2 YSYEKL. This CDR3 reads CASSQEGDSPRQYF. DNA of the CDR3: TGCGCCAGCAGCCAAGAAGGGGACTCACCGAGGCAGTACTTC.

The rearrangement links TRBV5-1 to TRBJ1-3; no clear D. The ends were cut back, 0 bases at V and 3 bases at J, with 7 bases in the middle. The CDR3 loop spans 14 amino acids. Germline CDR1 and CDR2: SGHRS and YFSETQ. CDR3 amino acids: CASSLDTVGNTIYF. The CDR3 nucleotides read TGCGCCAGCAGCTTGGATACAGTTGGAAACACCATATATTTT.

V usage is TRBV19 and J usage is TRBJ1-5; TRBD1 aligns across 8 bases. V lost 7 bases and J lost 6; bases outside the gene matches: 11. The V gene's germline CDR1 is LNHDA and CDR2 SQIVND (reference sequence). The length of the CDR3 is 15 residues. CDR3: CASKEDRAVVQPQHF. As DNA, the CDR3 is TGTGCCAGTAAGGAGGACAGGGCGGTAGTTCAGCCCCAGCATTTT.

The chain uses TRBV2 and TRBJ2-7; D not resolved. This CDR3 comprises 16 residues. V was pared by 1 base and J by 0 bases, with 13 bases between. Germline assignment: CDR1 SNHLY and CDR2 FYNNEI. The CDR3 DNA reads as TGTGCCAGCAGTGAAGGGGATGGGTTCCTCTCCTACGAGCAGTACTTC. Its protein product is CASSEGDGFLSYEQYF.

V is TRBV7-3 and J is TRBJ2-3; D gene unclear. Germline assignment: CDR1 SGHTA and CDR2 FQGTGA. The CDR3 spans 15 residues. V was trimmed by 5 bases and J by 2 bases, leaving 14 bases between them. CDR3 bases: TGTGCCAGCAGCCGCCTTTGGCGGAACACAGATACGCAGTATTTT. It is translated as CASSRLWRNTDTQYF.

CDR3 coding DNA: TGTGCCAGCAGTGAATCAGGGATAGGAACTGGAAACACCATATATTTT. It specifies CASSESGIGTGNTIYF. The rearrangement uses TRBV25-1 and TRBJ1-3, with D tentatively TRBD1 (5 bases). The ends were cut back, 1 base at V and 2 bases at J, with 12 bases in the middle. Per the germline V gene, CDR1 is MGHDK and CDR2 is SYGVNS. CDR3 length equals 16 residues.

J is TRBJ2-2 and V is TRBV5-4; D tentatively fits TRBD1 or TRBD2 (5 bases each). The CDR3 has 15 amino acids. The germline V gene encodes CDR1 SGHNT and CDR2 YYREEE (reference sequence). V lost 0 bases to trimming and J lost 6 bases, with 12 bases between them. For the CDR3, the DNA is TGTGCCAGCAGCTTGGGTGGGACCCCGGCCGGGGAGCTGTTTTTT. Translated: CASSLGGTPAGELFF.

With respect to this clone: Other nucleotide sequences from this sample produce the same CDR3. The V call is TRBV30, the J call TRBJ1-5, with D possibly matching TRBD1 (5 bases). Germline CDR1 and CDR2: GTSNPN and SVGIG (reference sequence). V was trimmed by 1 base and J by 4 bases, leaving 8 bases between them. The CDR3 length is 13 residues. Here the CDR3 reads CAWSGGGNQPQHF. The CDR3 DNA sequence: TGTGCCTGGAGTGGCGGGGGTAATCAGCCCCAGCATTTT.

This rearrangement joins TRBV2 to TRBJ2-4; tentatively, D is TRBD2 (5 bases). Germline V gene lookup returns CDR1 SNHLY and CDR2 FYNNEI. V dropped 3 bases and J dropped 2 bases, with 8 bases sitting between them. CDR3 size: 14 residues. The CDR3 DNA reads as TGTGCCAGCAGTGAGGAGGAGTCCAAAAACATTCAGTACTTC. Translating gives CASSEEESKNIQYF.